Following are 18 T cell receptor beta chains from one sample sequenced in a study of T-cell reconstitution after alpha-beta-depleted transplantation in children. This sample's TCRbeta library carried unique molecular identifier barcodes. TCRdb used MiXCR to reprocess the PCR reads, holding one entry per CDR3 protein. The sample has about 440,000 distinct CDR3 sequences, 43% seen once; the top ten hold 27%. The specimen was PBMCs, collected before TCRalphabeta/CD19-depleted stem cell transplant. The receptors shown here come from a girl aged 2-10 years with aplastic anemia, due to receive a stem cell transplant.

This clonotype was picked up many times. The V and J genes are TRBV7-2 and TRBJ1-1, with a tentative D call TRBD1 (6 bases). Germline-derived CDR1 and CDR2 are SGHTA and FQGNSA. V shed 8 bases and J shed 1 base, with 11 bases lying between them. The CDR3 has 13 residues. The CDR3 spells CASSQGQNTEAFF. CDR3 nucleotides: TGTGCCAGCTCCCAGGGGCAGAACACTGAAGCTTTCTTT.

The sample holds many counts of this clonotype. This chain connects TRBV5-1 to TRBJ2-7, with D unresolved. This CDR3 is built from 13 residues. The V and J ends lost 5 bases and 0 bases respectively, with 9 bases between them. Germline-derived CDR1 and CDR2 are SGHRS and YFSETQ. The CDR3 DNA sequence: TGCGCCAGCAGGACCCCGAGCTCCTACGAGCAGTACTTC. Its protein product is CASRTPSSYEQYF.

The CDR3 spells CSVAPREMDGYTF. The CDR3 DNA follows: TGCAGCGTTGCCCCCAGGGAAATGGATGGCTACACCTTC. V and J are TRBV29-1 and TRBJ1-2, with D perhaps TRBD1 (5 bases). Germline V lookup: CDR1 SQVTM, CDR2 ANQGSEA. Trimming took 4 bases from V and 6 from J, leaving 15 bases between them. The length of the CDR3 is 13 residues.

The V and J genes are TRBV28 and TRBJ2-3, with 11 bases fitting TRBD2. The CDR3 length is 17 residues. J gave up 3 bases and V 2 bases, and 7 bases lay outside the gene matches. CDR1 and CDR2 from the germline V gene are MDHEN and SYDVKM. The DNA of the CDR3 is TGTGCCAGCAGTTTAGGGGCCGGGACTAGCGGTACAGATACGCAGTATTTT. Amino acids: CASSLGAGTSGTDTQYF.

The sample holds a few counts of this clonotype. The J gene is TRBJ2-1, the V gene TRBV9, with TRBD2 matching 8 bases. The V segment lost 0 bases and the J segment 8 bases; nucleotides outside the gene matches: 4. Germline loops: CDR1 SGDLS, CDR2 YYNGEE. CDR3 size: 14 residues. CDR3 bases: TGTGCCAGCAGCGTAGTTGGGACTAGGGATGAGCAGTTCTTC. Translated: CASSVVGTRDEQFF.

The table lists this clonotype with many counts. This chain joins TRBV12-3 or TRBV12-4 and TRBJ2-5; the D gene is possibly TRBD1 (5 bases). This CDR3 comprises 13 residues. V shed 3 bases and J shed 5 bases, with 10 bases lying between them. The CDR3 is CASSLSGLETQYF. In nucleotides, the CDR3 is TGTGCCAGCAGTTTGTCAGGGTTGGAGACCCAGTACTTC.

This clonotype showed up just once. The chain employs TRBV28 and TRBJ1-5; D perhaps matches TRBD1 (6 bases). Trimming removed 7 bases at V and 6 bases at J, with 19 bases between. The length of the CDR3 is 15 residues. Looked up from germline, CDR1 is MDHEN and CDR2 is SYDVKM. DNA for the CDR3: TGTGCCAGCACCAGATTCCGCAGGGGAGGTCAGCCCCAGCATTTT. Encoded protein: CASTRFRRGGQPQHF.

CDR3 sequence reads: CSARSGGNNSPLHF. The CDR3 DNA is TGCAGTGCTAGATCTGGGGGGAATAATTCACCCCTCCACTTT. The J gene is TRBJ1-6, the V gene TRBV20-1; D might be TRBD1 (5 bases). Germline values: CDR1 DFQATT, CDR2 SNEGSKA (reference sequence). The ends were cut back, 2 bases at V and 5 bases at J, with 10 bases in the middle. This CDR3 spans 14 amino acids.

DNA of the CDR3: TGCAGTGCTGAAACTGCAGATACGCAGTATTTT. Protein sequence: CSAETADTQYF. The V gene is TRBV20-1, the J gene TRBJ2-3; D call uncertain. This CDR3 has 11 residues. CDR1 and CDR2 (germline): DFQATT, SNEGSKA (reference sequence). V lost 5 bases, J lost 4 bases, and 7 bases lay in between.

The chain uses TRBV7-2 and TRBJ2-5, with 10 bases fitting TRBD2. Germline trimming cut 4 bases from V and 0 bases from J; bases unmatched to any gene: 5. The germline V gene encodes CDR1 SGHTA and CDR2 FQGNSA. The CDR3 consists of 16 residues. CDR3 coding DNA: TGTGCCAGCAGCTCCCTAGCGGGGGCGAACCAAGAGACCCAGTACTTC. Translating it yields CASSSLAGANQETQYF.

The V and J genes are TRBV7-3 and TRBJ2-3; D is tentatively TRBD1 or TRBD2 (5 bases each). The germline gives CDR1 SGHTA, CDR2 FQGTGA. The V gene lost 3 bases and the J gene lost 2 bases, with 9 bases spanning the gap. The CDR3 covers 14 residues. The CDR3 DNA reads TGTGCCAGCAGCTTCGGGACCAACACAGATACGCAGTATTTT. Protein product: CASSFGTNTDTQYF.

This clonotype was counted a few times. V and J are TRBV7-6 and TRBJ2-7, with 7 bases that match TRBD1. CDR3 length: 16 residues. V was clipped by 4 bases and J by 2 bases; unmatched bases: 11. In germline, CDR1 is SGHVS, CDR2 FNYEAQ. The CDR3 loop reads CASSYRTGASTYEQYF. The CDR3 region has the DNA TGTGCCAGCAGCTATAGAACAGGGGCCTCGACCTACGAGCAGTACTTC.

The genes are TRBV6-2 or TRBV6-3 and TRBJ1-1, with D hard to call. The V end lost 2 bases, the J end lost 6 bases, and 10 bases lay between the germline ends. The germline CDR1 and CDR2 sequences are MNHEY and SVGEGT. This CDR3 comprises 13 residues. The CDR3 region has the DNA TGTGCCAGCAGTTACACCCATTTTGCTGAAGCTTTCTTT. Protein sequence: CASSYTHFAEAFF.

This clonotype was recorded a few times. This chain uses TRBV5-5 with TRBJ2-5, with unresolved D. The CDR3 sequence is 14 residues long. The V and J ends lost 0 bases and 5 bases respectively, with 11 bases between them. Per germline, CDR1 SGHKS and CDR2 YYEKEE (reference sequence). CDR3 region: CASSLERPRETQYF. The CDR3 DNA reads as TGTGCCAGCAGCTTGGAGCGCCCACGGGAGACCCAGTACTTC.

This clonotype was recorded only once. The rearrangement links TRBV5-5 to TRBJ1-1; D gene uncertain. Germline V CDR1 and CDR2: SGHKS, YYEKEE (reference sequence). V was shortened by 2 bases and J by 0 bases, with 8 bases between the two germline ends. The CDR3 runs to 14 residues. CDR3 nucleotide sequence: TGTGCCAGCAGCTTTCTACAGATGAACACTGAAGCTTTCTTT. Encoded protein: CASSFLQMNTEAFF.

The chain combines TRBV6-5 with TRBJ1-3; D remains ambiguous. Germline V gene sequence: CDR1 MNHEY, CDR2 SVGAGI. With 2 bases removed from V and 0 bases from J, the gap between germline ends came to 8 bases. This CDR3 region has 15 residues. As DNA, the CDR3 is TGTGCCAGCAGTTACGGGAGCCCCTCTGGAAACACCATATATTTT. This translates into CASSYGSPSGNTIYF.

This chain joins TRBV20-1 and TRBJ2-3, with TRBD1 identical over 7 bases. In germline, CDR1 is DFQATT, CDR2 SNEGSKA (reference sequence). The V segment lost 1 base and the J segment 1 base; nucleotides outside the gene matches: 11. The CDR3 is 17 amino acids. The DNA of the CDR3 is TGCAGTGCTAGAGGACGATTCGACAGGGAAGGCACAGATACGCAGTATTTT. It is translated as CSARGRFDREGTDTQYF.

The rearrangement links TRBV7-6 to TRBJ2-2; 9 bases match TRBD2. Losses at the gene ends were 4 bases for V and 4 bases for J; bases not matched to a gene: 10. The CDR3 has 17 amino acids. Germline V gene data show CDR1 as SGHVS and CDR2 as FNYEAQ. The CDR3 reads CASSSSTSGRITGELFF. CDR3 nucleotides: TGTGCCAGCAGCTCTTCGACTAGCGGTCGTATCACCGGGGAGCTGTTTTTT.